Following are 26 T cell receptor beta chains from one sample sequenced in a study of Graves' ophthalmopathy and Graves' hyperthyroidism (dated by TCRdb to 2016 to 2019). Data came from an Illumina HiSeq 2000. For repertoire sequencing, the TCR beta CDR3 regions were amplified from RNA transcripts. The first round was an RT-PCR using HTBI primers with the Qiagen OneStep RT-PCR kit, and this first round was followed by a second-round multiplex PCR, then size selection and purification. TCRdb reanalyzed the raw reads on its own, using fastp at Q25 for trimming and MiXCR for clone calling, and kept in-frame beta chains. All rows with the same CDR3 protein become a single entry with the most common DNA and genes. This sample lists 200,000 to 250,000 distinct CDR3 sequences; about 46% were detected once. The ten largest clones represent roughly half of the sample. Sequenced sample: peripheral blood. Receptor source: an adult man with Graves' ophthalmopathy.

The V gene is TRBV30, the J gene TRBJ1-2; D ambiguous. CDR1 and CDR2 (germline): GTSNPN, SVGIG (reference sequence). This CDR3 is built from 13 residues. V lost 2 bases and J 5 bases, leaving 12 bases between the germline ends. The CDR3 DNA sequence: TGTGCCTGGAGTCCCCCGTACAGTTATGGCTACACCTTC. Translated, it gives CAWSPPYSYGYTF.

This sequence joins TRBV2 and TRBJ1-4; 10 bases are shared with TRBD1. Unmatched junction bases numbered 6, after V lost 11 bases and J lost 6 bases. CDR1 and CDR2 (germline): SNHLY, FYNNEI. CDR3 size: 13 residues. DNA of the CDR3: TGTGCCGGCTCGGGGACAGGGGATGAAAAACTGTTTTTT. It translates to CAGSGTGDEKLFF. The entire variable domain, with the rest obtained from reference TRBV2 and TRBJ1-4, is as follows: EPEVTQTPSHQVTQMGQEVILRCVPISNHLYFYWYRQILGQKVEFLVSFYNNEISEKSEIFDDQFSVERPDGSNFTLKIRSTKLEDSAMYFCAGSGTGDEKLFFGSGTQLSVL.

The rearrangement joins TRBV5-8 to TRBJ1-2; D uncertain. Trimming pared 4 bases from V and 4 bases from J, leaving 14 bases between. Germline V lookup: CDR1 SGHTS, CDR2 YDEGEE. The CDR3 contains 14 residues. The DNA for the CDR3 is TGTGCCAGCAGCCAACAAGATCGGAGCTATGGCTACACCTTC. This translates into CASSQQDRSYGYTF. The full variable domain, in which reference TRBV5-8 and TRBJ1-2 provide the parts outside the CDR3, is EAGVTQSPTHLIKTRGQQATLRCSPISGHTSVYWYQQALGLGLQFLLWYDEGEERNRGNFPPRFSGRQFPNYSSELNVNALELEDSALYLCASSQQDRSYGYTFGSGTRLTVV.

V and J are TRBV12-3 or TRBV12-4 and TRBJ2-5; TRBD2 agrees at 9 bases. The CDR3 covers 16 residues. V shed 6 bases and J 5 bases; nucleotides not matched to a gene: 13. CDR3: CASSQVGGGAWETQYF. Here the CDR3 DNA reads TGTGCCAGCAGCCAAGTTGGCGGGGGGGCGTGGGAGACCCAGTACTTC.

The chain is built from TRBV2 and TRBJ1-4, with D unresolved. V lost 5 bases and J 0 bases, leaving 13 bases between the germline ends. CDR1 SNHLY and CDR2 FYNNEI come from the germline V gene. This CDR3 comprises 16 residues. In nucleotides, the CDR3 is TGTGCCAGCAGTCCCCGAAAGGGCCCAACTAATGAAAAACTGTTTTTT. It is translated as CASSPRKGPTNEKLFF.

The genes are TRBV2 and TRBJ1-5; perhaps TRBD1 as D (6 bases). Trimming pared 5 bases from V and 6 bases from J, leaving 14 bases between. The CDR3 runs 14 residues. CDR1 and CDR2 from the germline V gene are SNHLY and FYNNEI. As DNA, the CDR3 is TGTGCCAGCAGTCCCACAGGGATGGGTCAGCCCCAGCATTTT. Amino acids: CASSPTGMGQPQHF.

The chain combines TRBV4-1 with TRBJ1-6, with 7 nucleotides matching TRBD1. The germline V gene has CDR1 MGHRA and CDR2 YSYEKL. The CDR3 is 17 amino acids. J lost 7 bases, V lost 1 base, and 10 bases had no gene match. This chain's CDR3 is CASSQVVGRGKNSPLHF. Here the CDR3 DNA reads TGCGCCAGCAGCCAAGTGGTCGGCAGGGGGAAGAATTCACCCCTCCACTTT.

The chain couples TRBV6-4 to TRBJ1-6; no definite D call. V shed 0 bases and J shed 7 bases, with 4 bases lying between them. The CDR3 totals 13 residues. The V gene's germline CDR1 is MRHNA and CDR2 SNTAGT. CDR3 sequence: CASSDSGNSPLHF. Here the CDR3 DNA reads TGTGCCAGCAGTGACTCAGGGAATTCACCCCTCCACTTT.

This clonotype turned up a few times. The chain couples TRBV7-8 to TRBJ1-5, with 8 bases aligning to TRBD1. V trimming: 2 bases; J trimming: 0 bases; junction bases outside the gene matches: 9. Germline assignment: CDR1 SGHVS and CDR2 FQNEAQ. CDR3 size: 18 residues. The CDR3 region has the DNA TGTGCCAGCAGCTTATCGGGACAGGCTACCTTTAGCAATCAGCCCCAGCATTTT. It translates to CASSLSGQATFSNQPQHF.

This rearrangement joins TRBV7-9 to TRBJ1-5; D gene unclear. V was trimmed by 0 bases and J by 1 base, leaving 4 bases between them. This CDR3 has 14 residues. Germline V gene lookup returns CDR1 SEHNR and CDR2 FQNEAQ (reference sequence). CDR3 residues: CASSLAGSNQPQHF. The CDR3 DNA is TGTGCCAGCAGCTTAGCAGGCAGCAATCAGCCCCAGCATTTT. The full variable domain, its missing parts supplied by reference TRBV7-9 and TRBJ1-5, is DTGVSQNPRHKITKRGQNVTFRCDPISEHNRLYWYRQTLGQGPEFLTYFQNEAQLEKSRLLSDRFSAERPKGSFSTLEIQRTEQGDSAMYLCASSLAGSNQPQHFGDGTRLSIL.

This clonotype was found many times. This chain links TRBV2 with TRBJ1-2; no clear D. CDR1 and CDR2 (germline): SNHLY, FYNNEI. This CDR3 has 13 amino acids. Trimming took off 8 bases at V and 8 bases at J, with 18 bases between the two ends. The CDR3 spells CASFRLSLGGYTF. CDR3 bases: TGTGCCAGCTTCAGGTTAAGTCTAGGGGGCTACACCTTC.

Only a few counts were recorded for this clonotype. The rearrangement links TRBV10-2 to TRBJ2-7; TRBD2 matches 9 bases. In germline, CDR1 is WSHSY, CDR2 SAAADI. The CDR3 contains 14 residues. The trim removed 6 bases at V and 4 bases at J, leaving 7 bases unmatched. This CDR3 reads CASREGLAKYEQYF. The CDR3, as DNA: TGCGCCAGCAGAGAGGGACTAGCAAAGTACGAGCAGTACTTC.

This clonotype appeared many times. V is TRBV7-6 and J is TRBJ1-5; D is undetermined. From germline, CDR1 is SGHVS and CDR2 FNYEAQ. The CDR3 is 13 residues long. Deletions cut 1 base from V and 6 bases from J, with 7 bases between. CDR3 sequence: CASSLELGQPQHF. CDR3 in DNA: TGTGCCAGCAGCTTAGAGTTAGGTCAGCCCCAGCATTTT. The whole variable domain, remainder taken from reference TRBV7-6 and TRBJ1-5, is GAGVSQSPRYKVTKRGQDVALRCDPISGHVSLYWYRQALGQGPEFLTYFNYEAQQDKSGLPNDRFSAERPEGSISTLTIQRTEQRDSAMYRCASSLELGQPQHFGDGTRLSIL.

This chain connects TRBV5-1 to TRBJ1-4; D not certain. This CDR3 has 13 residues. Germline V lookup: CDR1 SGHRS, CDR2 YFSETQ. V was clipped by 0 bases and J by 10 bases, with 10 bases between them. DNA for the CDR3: TGCGCCAGCAGCTTGGATGTGCTCGGAAAACTGTTTTTT. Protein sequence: CASSLDVLGKLFF.

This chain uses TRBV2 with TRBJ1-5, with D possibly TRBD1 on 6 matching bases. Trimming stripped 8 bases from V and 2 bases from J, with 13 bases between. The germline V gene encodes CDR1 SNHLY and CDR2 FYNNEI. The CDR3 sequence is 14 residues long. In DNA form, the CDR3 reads TGTGCCAGCCGGGGGCCGGGGGGCAATCAGCCCCAGCATTTT. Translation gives CASRGPGGNQPQHF.

The CDR3 region is CSASSGPDTEAFF. The CDR3 DNA reads TGCAGTGCTAGCTCCGGGCCAGACACTGAAGCTTTCTTT. The chain carries TRBV20-1 and TRBJ1-1; D unclear. The CDR3 covers 13 residues. Deletions cut 3 bases from V and 3 bases from J, with 11 bases between. Per the germline V gene, CDR1 is DFQATT and CDR2 is SNEGSKA (reference sequence).

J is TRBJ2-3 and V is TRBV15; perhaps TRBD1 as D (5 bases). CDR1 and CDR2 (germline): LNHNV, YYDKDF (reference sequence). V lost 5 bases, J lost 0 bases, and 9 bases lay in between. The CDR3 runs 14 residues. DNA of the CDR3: TGTGCCACCAGCTCGGACATCAGCACAGATACGCAGTATTTT. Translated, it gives CATSSDISTDTQYF.

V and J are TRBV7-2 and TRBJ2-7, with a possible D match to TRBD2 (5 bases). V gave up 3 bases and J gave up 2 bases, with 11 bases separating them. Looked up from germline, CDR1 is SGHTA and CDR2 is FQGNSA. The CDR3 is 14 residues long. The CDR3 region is CASSFGVIPYEQYF. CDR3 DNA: TGTGCCAGCAGCTTCGGGGTGATCCCCTACGAGCAGTACTTC.

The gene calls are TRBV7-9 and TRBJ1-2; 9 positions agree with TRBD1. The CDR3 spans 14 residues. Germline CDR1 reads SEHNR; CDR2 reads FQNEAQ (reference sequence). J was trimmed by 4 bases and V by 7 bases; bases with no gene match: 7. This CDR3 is CASTRDRDPYGYTF. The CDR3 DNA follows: TGTGCCAGCACCCGGGACAGGGACCCCTATGGCTACACCTTC. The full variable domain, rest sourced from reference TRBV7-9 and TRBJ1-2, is DTGVSQNPRHKITKRGQNVTFRCDPISEHNRLYWYRQTLGQGPEFLTYFQNEAQLEKSRLLSDRFSAERPKGSFSTLEIQRTEQGDSAMYLCASTRDRDPYGYTFGSGTRLTVV.

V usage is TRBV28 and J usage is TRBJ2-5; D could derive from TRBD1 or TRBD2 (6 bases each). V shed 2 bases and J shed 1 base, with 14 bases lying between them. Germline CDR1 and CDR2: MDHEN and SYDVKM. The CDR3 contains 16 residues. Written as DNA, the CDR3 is TGTGCCAGCAGTTTACGGGGGACAAACTTCCAAGAGACCCAGTACTTC. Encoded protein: CASSLRGTNFQETQYF.

In DNA, the CDR3 is TGTGCCAGCACCCCATTACTTGAGGACAGGGGGCGGAATGGCTACACCTTC. It yields the protein CASTPLLEDRGRNGYTF. The chain employs TRBV28 and TRBJ1-2; TRBD1 agrees at 11 bases. The CDR3 extends over 17 amino acids. The V gene's germline CDR1 is MDHEN and CDR2 SYDVKM. The trim removed 7 bases at V and 6 bases at J, leaving 16 bases unmatched.

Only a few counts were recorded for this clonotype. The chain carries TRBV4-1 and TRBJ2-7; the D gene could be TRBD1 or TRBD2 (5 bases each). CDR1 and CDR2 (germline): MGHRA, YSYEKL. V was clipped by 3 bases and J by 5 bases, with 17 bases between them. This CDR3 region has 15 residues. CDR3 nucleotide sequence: TGCGCCAGCAGCCACACCGGGACGCCTCACAACGAGCAGTACTTC. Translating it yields CASSHTGTPHNEQYF.

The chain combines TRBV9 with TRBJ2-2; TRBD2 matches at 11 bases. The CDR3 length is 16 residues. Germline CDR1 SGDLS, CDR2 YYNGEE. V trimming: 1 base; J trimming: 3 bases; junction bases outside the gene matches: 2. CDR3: CASSVTSGGYTGELFF. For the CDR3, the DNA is TGTGCCAGCAGCGTAACTAGCGGGGGCTACACCGGGGAGCTGTTTTTT.

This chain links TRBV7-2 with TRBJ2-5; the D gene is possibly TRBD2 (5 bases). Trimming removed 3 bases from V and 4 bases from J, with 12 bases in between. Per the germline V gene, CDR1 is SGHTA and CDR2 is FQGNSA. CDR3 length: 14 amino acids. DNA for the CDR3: TGTGCCAGCAGCTTGATACGGGAAGTAGAGACCCAGTACTTC. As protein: CASSLIREVETQYF.

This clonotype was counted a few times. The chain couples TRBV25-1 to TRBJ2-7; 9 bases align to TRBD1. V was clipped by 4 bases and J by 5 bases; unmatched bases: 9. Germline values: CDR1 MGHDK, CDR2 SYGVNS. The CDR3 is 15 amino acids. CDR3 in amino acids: CASSGWDRATHEQYF. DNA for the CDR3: TGTGCCAGCAGTGGTTGGGACAGGGCGACCCACGAGCAGTACTTC.

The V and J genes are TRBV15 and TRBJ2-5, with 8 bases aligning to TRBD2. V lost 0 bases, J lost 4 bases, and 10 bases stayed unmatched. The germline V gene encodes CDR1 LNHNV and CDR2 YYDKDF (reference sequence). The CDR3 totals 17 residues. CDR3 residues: CATSRDIAGGIGETQYF. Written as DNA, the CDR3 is TGTGCCACCAGCAGAGACATCGCGGGGGGTATAGGAGAGACCCAGTACTTC.